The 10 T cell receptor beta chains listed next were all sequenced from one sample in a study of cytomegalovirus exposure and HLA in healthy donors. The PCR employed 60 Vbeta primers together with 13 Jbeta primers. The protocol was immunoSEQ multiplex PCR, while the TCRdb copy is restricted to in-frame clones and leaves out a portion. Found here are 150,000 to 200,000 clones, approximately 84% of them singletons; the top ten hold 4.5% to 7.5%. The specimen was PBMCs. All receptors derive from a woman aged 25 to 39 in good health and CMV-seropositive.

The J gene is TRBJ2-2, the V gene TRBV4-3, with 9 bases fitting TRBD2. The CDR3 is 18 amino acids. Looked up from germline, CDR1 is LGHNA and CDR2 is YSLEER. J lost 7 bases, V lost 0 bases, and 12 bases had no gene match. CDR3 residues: CASSQEGWGTAGGGELFF. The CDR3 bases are TGCGCCAGCAGCCAAGAAGGGTGGGGTACAGCGGGGGGCGGGGAGCTGTTTTTT.

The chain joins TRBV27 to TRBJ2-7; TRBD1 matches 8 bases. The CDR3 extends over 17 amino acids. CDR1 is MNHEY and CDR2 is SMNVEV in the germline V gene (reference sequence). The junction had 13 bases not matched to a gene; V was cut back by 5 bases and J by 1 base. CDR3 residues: CASSLNLKRQGSYEQYF. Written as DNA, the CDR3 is TGTGCCAGCAGTCTAAACCTAAAGAGACAGGGGTCCTACGAGCAGTACTTC.

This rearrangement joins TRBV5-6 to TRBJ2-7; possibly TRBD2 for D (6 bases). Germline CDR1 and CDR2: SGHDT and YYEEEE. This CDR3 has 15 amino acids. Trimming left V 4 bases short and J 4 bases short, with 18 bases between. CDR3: CASSRSGFLAYEQYF. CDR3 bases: TGTGCCAGCAGCCGTAGCGGATTCCTCGCGTACGAGCAGTACTTC.

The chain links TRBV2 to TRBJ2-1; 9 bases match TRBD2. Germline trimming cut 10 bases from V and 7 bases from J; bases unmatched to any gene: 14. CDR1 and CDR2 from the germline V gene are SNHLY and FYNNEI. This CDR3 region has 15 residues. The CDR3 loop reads CATHAGTSPANEQFF. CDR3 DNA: TGTGCCACCCACGCCGGGACTAGCCCTGCGAATGAGCAGTTCTTC.

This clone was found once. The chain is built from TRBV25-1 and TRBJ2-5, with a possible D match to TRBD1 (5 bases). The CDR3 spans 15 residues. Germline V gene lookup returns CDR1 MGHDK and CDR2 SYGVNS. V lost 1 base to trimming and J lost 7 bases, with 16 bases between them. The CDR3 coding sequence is TGTGCCAGCAGTGAATTAATGTCGGCAGGGTCGACCCAGTACTTC. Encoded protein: CASSELMSAGSTQYF.

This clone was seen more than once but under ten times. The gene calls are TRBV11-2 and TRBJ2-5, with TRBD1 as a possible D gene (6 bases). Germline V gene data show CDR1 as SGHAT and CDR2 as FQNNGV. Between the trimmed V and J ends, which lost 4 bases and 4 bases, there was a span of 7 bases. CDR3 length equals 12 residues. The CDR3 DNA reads TGTGCCAGCAGCTCAGGGGTAGAGACCCAGTACTTC. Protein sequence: CASSSGVETQYF.

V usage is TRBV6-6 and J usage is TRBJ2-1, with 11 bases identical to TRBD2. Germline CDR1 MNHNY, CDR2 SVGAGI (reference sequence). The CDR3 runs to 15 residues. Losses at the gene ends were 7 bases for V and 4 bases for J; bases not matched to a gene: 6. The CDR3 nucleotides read TGTGCCAGCACCCCACTAGCGGGGGATTACAATGAGCAGTTCTTC. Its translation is CASTPLAGDYNEQFF.

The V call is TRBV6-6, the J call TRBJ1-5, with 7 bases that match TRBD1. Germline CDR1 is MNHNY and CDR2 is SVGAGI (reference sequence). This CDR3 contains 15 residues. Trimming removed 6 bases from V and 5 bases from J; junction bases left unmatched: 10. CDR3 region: CASRDEQGRDQPQHF. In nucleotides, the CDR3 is TGTGCCAGCAGAGACGAACAGGGGCGAGATCAGCCCCAGCATTTT.

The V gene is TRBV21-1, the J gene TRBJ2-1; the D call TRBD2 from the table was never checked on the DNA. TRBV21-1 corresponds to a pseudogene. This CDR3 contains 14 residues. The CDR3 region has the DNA TGTGCCAGCAGCAAACTCGAGGCCATCAATGAGCAGTTCTTC. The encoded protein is CASSKLEAINEQFF.

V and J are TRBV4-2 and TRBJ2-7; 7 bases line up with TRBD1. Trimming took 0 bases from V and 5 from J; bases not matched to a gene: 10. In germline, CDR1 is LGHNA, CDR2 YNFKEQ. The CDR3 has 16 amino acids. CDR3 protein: CASSQDGNDRVDEQYF. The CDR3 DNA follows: TGTGCCAGCAGCCAAGATGGGAATGACAGGGTTGACGAGCAGTACTTC.